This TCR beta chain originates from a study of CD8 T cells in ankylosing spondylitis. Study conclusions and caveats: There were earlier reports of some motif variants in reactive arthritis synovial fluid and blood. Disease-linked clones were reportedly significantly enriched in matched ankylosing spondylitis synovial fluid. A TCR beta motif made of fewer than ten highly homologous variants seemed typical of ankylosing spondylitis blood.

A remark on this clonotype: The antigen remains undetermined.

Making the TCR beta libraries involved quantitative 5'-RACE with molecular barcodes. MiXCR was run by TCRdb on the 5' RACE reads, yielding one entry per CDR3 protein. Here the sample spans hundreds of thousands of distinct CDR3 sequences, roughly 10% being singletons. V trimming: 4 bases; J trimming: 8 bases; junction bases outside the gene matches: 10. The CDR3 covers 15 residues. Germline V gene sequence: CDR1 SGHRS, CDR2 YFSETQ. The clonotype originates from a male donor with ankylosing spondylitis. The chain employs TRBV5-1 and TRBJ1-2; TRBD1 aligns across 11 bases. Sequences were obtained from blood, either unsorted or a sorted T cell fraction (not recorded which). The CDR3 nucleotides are TGCGCCAGCAGCCCCGGACAGGGGGCCCTAGGCGGCTACACCTTC. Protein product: CASSPGQGALGGYTF.